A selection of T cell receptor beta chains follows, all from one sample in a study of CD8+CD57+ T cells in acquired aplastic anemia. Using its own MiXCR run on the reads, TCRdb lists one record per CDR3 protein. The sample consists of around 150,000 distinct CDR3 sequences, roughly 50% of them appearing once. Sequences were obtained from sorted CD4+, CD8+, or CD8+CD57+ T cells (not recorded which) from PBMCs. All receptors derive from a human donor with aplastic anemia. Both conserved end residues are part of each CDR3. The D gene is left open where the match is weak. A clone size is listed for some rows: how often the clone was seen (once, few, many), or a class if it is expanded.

CDR3nt: TGCAGTGCCCTCCGGATGGGCGGTAATGAAAAACTGTTTTTT
CDR3aa: CSALRMGGNEKLFF
v_gene: TRBV20-1
j_gene: TRBJ1-4
abundance: .
d_gene: .

CDR3nt: TGTGCCAGTAGTATAGATCACGGTGCGTGGGACTATCAGCCCCAGCATTTT
CDR3aa: CASSIDHGAWDYQPQHF
v_gene: TRBV19
j_gene: TRBJ1-5
abundance: many
d_gene: .

CDR3nt: TGTGCCAGCAGTTTAGGCCCCTGGGACGAGAATTCACCCCTCCACTTT
CDR3aa: CASSLGPWDENSPLHF
v_gene: TRBV27
j_gene: TRBJ1-6
abundance: .
d_gene: .

CDR3nt: TGTGCCAGTAGTATAGTACTCGGGAGGCGGTACAATGAGCAGTTCTTC
CDR3aa: CASSIVLGRRYNEQFF
v_gene: TRBV19
j_gene: TRBJ2-1
abundance: many
d_gene: TRBD2

CDR3nt: TGTGCCAGCAGTGAACCGACAGGGACCTCCTACGAGCAGTACTTC
CDR3aa: CASSEPTGTSYEQYF
v_gene: TRBV6-1
j_gene: TRBJ2-7
abundance: many
d_gene: TRBD1

CDR3nt: TGCGCCAGCAGCTTGGCGGGCCTTCATGCCGTAGATACGCAGTATTTT
CDR3aa: CASSLAGLHAVDTQYF
v_gene: TRBV5-1
j_gene: TRBJ2-3
abundance: many
d_gene: .

CDR3nt: TGTGCCAGCAGCTTTGAGGGCAGGGAGACCCAGTACTTC
CDR3aa: CASSFEGRETQYF
v_gene: TRBV5-8
j_gene: TRBJ2-5
abundance: .
d_gene: .

CDR3nt: TGTGCCAGCACCTCAAGCCCGGGACAACTAGCTTATGGCTACACCTTC
CDR3aa: CASTSSPGQLAYGYTF
v_gene: TRBV3-1
j_gene: TRBJ1-2
abundance: many
d_gene: .

CDR3nt: TGCAGTGCTAGGAGTACTGAGGACGGCTATGGCTACACCTTC
CDR3aa: CSARSTEDGYGYTF
v_gene: TRBV20-1
j_gene: TRBJ1-2
abundance: .
d_gene: .

CDR3nt: TGTGCCAGCAGCCCAGGGATCCTTAGCACAGATACGCAGTATTTT
CDR3aa: CASSPGILSTDTQYF
v_gene: TRBV7-9
j_gene: TRBJ2-3
abundance: .
d_gene: .

CDR3nt: TGTGCCAGCAGCTCGGGACAGGGGGAATCACCCCTCCACTTT
CDR3aa: CASSSGQGESPLHF
v_gene: TRBV4-1
j_gene: TRBJ1-6
abundance: .
d_gene: TRBD1

CDR3nt: TGTGCCAGCAGCCATCCGGGACTAGCGGGAGGAAAACGCCCCTACGAGCAGTACTTC
CDR3aa: CASSHPGLAGGKRPYEQYF
v_gene: TRBV11-2
j_gene: TRBJ2-7
abundance: many
d_gene: TRBD2

CDR3nt: TGTGCCATCAGTCTGGCAGGGGACAATCAGCCCCAGCATTTT
CDR3aa: CAISLAGDNQPQHF
v_gene: TRBV10-3
j_gene: TRBJ1-5
abundance: .
d_gene: .

CDR3nt: TGTGCCACTAGCGGGAGTAGCAACGAGCAGTACTTC
CDR3aa: CATSGSSNEQYF
v_gene: TRBV2
j_gene: TRBJ2-7
abundance: many
d_gene: TRBD2

CDR3nt: TGTGCCATCAGTGACGGGTACACTGAAGCTTTCTTT
CDR3aa: CAISDGYTEAFF
v_gene: TRBV10-3
j_gene: TRBJ1-1
abundance: .
d_gene: .

CDR3nt: TGCAGCGTTGTCGGGACGATCACAGATACGCAGTATTTT
CDR3aa: CSVVGTITDTQYF
v_gene: TRBV29-1
j_gene: TRBJ2-3
abundance: .
d_gene: .

CDR3nt: TGTGCCAGCAGCTTGGCAGGTCTCTACGAGCAGTACTTC
CDR3aa: CASSLAGLYEQYF
v_gene: TRBV7-9
j_gene: TRBJ2-7
abundance: .
d_gene: .

CDR3nt: TGCAGTGCTAGAGATCACAGGACCAGAACCTACGAGCAGTACTTC
CDR3aa: CSARDHRTRTYEQYF
v_gene: TRBV20-1
j_gene: TRBJ2-7
abundance: .
d_gene: .

CDR3nt: TGTGCCAGCAGCTCCTCCCCCCAGTACTTC
CDR3aa: CASSSSPQYF
v_gene: TRBV7-9
j_gene: TRBJ2-5
abundance: .
d_gene: .

CDR3nt: TGTGCCACCAGCAGCACCGGCGGGGGGGATAACGAGCAGTACTTC
CDR3aa: CATSSTGGGDNEQYF
v_gene: TRBV15
j_gene: TRBJ2-7
abundance: .
d_gene: TRBD2

CDR3nt: TGTGCCTGGAGTCAGGGACGGTACGAGCAGTACTTC
CDR3aa: CAWSQGRYEQYF
v_gene: TRBV30
j_gene: TRBJ2-7
abundance: many
d_gene: .

CDR3nt: TGTGCCAGCAGCTCGGCTAGCCCTAACACACAAGCTTTCTTT
CDR3aa: CASSSASPNTQAFF
v_gene: TRBV7-9
j_gene: TRBJ1-1
abundance: many
d_gene: .

CDR3nt: TGTGCCACACTTTCGACTAGCGGGAGTGTTAATGAGCAGTTCTTC
CDR3aa: CATLSTSGSVNEQFF
v_gene: TRBV12-3/TRBV12-4
j_gene: TRBJ2-1
abundance: many
d_gene: TRBD2

CDR3nt: TGTGCCAGCAGCCTAGACAGCCGTTCGTACAATGAGCAGTTCTTC
CDR3aa: CASSLDSRSYNEQFF
v_gene: TRBV9
j_gene: TRBJ2-1
abundance: many
d_gene: .

CDR3nt: TGTGCCAGCAGCTTGGACGGGCCATGGACCACTGAAGCTTTCTTT
CDR3aa: CASSLDGPWTTEAFF
v_gene: TRBV5-8
j_gene: TRBJ1-1
abundance: many
d_gene: .

CDR3nt: TGTGCCAGCAGCCAAGTAGGACAGGGGGCAGACGAGCAGTACTTC
CDR3aa: CASSQVGQGADEQYF
v_gene: TRBV4-2
j_gene: TRBJ2-7
abundance: many
d_gene: TRBD1

CDR3nt: TGCAGTGTCAGGACTAGCGGGGACAGCACAGATACGCAGTATTTT
CDR3aa: CSVRTSGDSTDTQYF
v_gene: TRBV20-1
j_gene: TRBJ2-3
abundance: many
d_gene: TRBD2

CDR3nt: TGTGCCAGCAGTGAATATATGGTGCTAGCGGGAGGATACAATGAGCAGTTCTTC
CDR3aa: CASSEYMVLAGGYNEQFF
v_gene: TRBV25-1
j_gene: TRBJ2-1
abundance: many
d_gene: TRBD2

CDR3nt: TGTGCCAGCAGCCTACTTAGGGGTCAACAGGGCAATGAGCAGTTCTTC
CDR3aa: CASSLLRGQQGNEQFF
v_gene: TRBV7-9
j_gene: TRBJ2-1
abundance: many
d_gene: .

CDR3nt: TGTGCCAGCAGCTTCCGGCTAGCGGGGTACAATGAGCAGTTCTTC
CDR3aa: CASSFRLAGYNEQFF
v_gene: TRBV7-9
j_gene: TRBJ2-1
abundance: many
d_gene: TRBD2

CDR3nt: TGTGCCAGCAGTGGACCAGGAGGGACTTTAGCGGAGACCCAGTACTTC
CDR3aa: CASSGPGGTLAETQYF
v_gene: TRBV12-3/TRBV12-4
j_gene: TRBJ2-5
abundance: many
d_gene: .

CDR3nt: TGCAGCGCCGGTCAGGGAGAGGGCACTGAAGCTTTCTTT
CDR3aa: CSAGQGEGTEAFF
v_gene: TRBV29-1
j_gene: TRBJ1-1
abundance: .
d_gene: .

CDR3nt: TGCGCCAGCAGCTTGTCTGAACTAGCGGGAGCCTACGAGCAGTACTTC
CDR3aa: CASSLSELAGAYEQYF
v_gene: TRBV5-1
j_gene: TRBJ2-7
abundance: many
d_gene: TRBD2

CDR3nt: TGCAGTGCTAGAGATGCAGGAGACACCTATGGCTACACCTTC
CDR3aa: CSARDAGDTYGYTF
v_gene: TRBV20-1
j_gene: TRBJ1-2
abundance: many
d_gene: .

CDR3nt: TGCGCCAGCAGAAGACAGGGATATGACACTGAAGCTTTCTTT
CDR3aa: CASRRQGYDTEAFF
v_gene: TRBV10-2
j_gene: TRBJ1-1
abundance: .
d_gene: TRBD1

CDR3nt: TGCAGCGTGAGCCGGGACAGGGGAGCCTACGAGCAGTACTTC
CDR3aa: CSVSRDRGAYEQYF
v_gene: TRBV29-1
j_gene: TRBJ2-7
abundance: .
d_gene: TRBD1

CDR3nt: TGTGCCAGCAGCTGGGGACAGGGGCGCTACGAGCAGTACTTC
CDR3aa: CASSWGQGRYEQYF
v_gene: TRBV5-4
j_gene: TRBJ2-7
abundance: .
d_gene: TRBD1

CDR3nt: TGTGCCAGCAGCCGAGGGACATTCGACGAGCAGTACTTC
CDR3aa: CASSRGTFDEQYF
v_gene: TRBV13
j_gene: TRBJ2-7
abundance: .
d_gene: .

CDR3nt: TGTGCCAGCAGCCCTGCCCCTATCGATGACAGTTTAGCTTTCTTT
CDR3aa: CASSPAPIDDSLAFF
v_gene: TRBV3-1
j_gene: TRBJ1-1
abundance: .
d_gene: .

CDR3nt: TGCAGCGTTGAAGAAAGTCCTGGGGCCAACGTCCTGACTTTC
CDR3aa: CSVEESPGANVLTF
v_gene: TRBV29-1
j_gene: TRBJ2-6
abundance: once
d_gene: .

CDR3nt: TGTGCCAGCAGCCTACAGGGACAGGGCCGCAATCAGCCCCAGCATTTT
CDR3aa: CASSLQGQGRNQPQHF
v_gene: TRBV11-2
j_gene: TRBJ1-5
abundance: .
d_gene: TRBD1

CDR3nt: TGTGCCAGCGCCTTATATCGCTTGGATGAGCAGTTCTTC
CDR3aa: CASALYRLDEQFF
v_gene: TRBV11-2
j_gene: TRBJ2-1
abundance: few
d_gene: .

CDR3nt: TGTGCCAGCAGCCAAGAAGGGGGACTAGCGGGAGAAGGACGAGAGACCCAGTACTTC
CDR3aa: CASSQEGGLAGEGRETQYF
v_gene: TRBV7-4
j_gene: TRBJ2-5
abundance: .
d_gene: TRBD2

CDR3nt: TGTGCCAGTAGTAAACTAGCGGGAGGTGTTAATGAGCAGTTCTTC
CDR3aa: CASSKLAGGVNEQFF
v_gene: TRBV19
j_gene: TRBJ2-1
abundance: .
d_gene: TRBD2

CDR3nt: TGTGCCAGCAGCCCCGGGGTAATCTACGAGCAGTACTTC
CDR3aa: CASSPGVIYEQYF
v_gene: TRBV6-1
j_gene: TRBJ2-7
abundance: .
d_gene: .

CDR3nt: TGTGCCACCAGTGATAAAAGACAGGGGGCGACAGATACGCAGTATTTT
CDR3aa: CATSDKRQGATDTQYF
v_gene: TRBV24-1
j_gene: TRBJ2-3
abundance: .
d_gene: TRBD1

CDR3nt: TGTGCCAGTTTTCGGCCGCAGGGCACTGAAGCTTTCTTT
CDR3aa: CASFRPQGTEAFF
v_gene: TRBV19
j_gene: TRBJ1-1
abundance: .
d_gene: .

CDR3nt: TGTGCCAGTAGTACGGGACAGGGACTCTACGAGCAGTACTTC
CDR3aa: CASSTGQGLYEQYF
v_gene: TRBV19
j_gene: TRBJ2-7
abundance: few
d_gene: TRBD1

CDR3nt: TGTGCCACCAGCAGAGGGATCGGGGGGGAGAACACTGAAGCTTTCTTT
CDR3aa: CATSRGIGGENTEAFF
v_gene: TRBV15
j_gene: TRBJ1-1
abundance: .
d_gene: .

CDR3nt: TGTGCCAGCAGCTCGAGACGACAGGAGCAGTTCTTC
CDR3aa: CASSSRRQEQFF
v_gene: TRBV12-3/TRBV12-4
j_gene: TRBJ2-1
abundance: many
d_gene: .

CDR3nt: TGCGCCAGCAGCCACAGGCCGAGCTCCTACGAGCAGTACTTC
CDR3aa: CASSHRPSSYEQYF
v_gene: TRBV4-3
j_gene: TRBJ2-7
abundance: .
d_gene: .

CDR3nt: TGTGCCAGCACCTTAACCTCCAGGGGGTGGGATGAGCAGTTCTTC
CDR3aa: CASTLTSRGWDEQFF
v_gene: TRBV6-2/TRBV6-3
j_gene: TRBJ2-1
abundance: .
d_gene: TRBD1

CDR3nt: TGTGCCAGTAGTATAGCTCTCTGGGCCTACGAGCAGTACTTC
CDR3aa: CASSIALWAYEQYF
v_gene: TRBV19
j_gene: TRBJ2-7
abundance: .
d_gene: .

CDR3nt: TGTGCTAGTGGTTTGGTGTGGACAGTCAACGCAGATACGCAGTATTTT
CDR3aa: CASGLVWTVNADTQYF
v_gene: TRBV12-5
j_gene: TRBJ2-3
abundance: few
d_gene: .

CDR3nt: TGTGCCAGCAGTCACCGGACTAGCGGGAAACACGAGCAGTACTTC
CDR3aa: CASSHRTSGKHEQYF
v_gene: TRBV6-2/TRBV6-3
j_gene: TRBJ2-7
abundance: many
d_gene: TRBD2

CDR3nt: TGTGCCACCAGCAAACATTGGGGAATGAACACTGAAGCTTTCTTT
CDR3aa: CATSKHWGMNTEAFF
v_gene: TRBV15
j_gene: TRBJ1-1
abundance: .
d_gene: .

CDR3nt: TGTGCCAGCAGCTTAGGTCCTGGGGGGTGGAACACTGAAGCTTTCTTT
CDR3aa: CASSLGPGGWNTEAFF
v_gene: TRBV11-2
j_gene: TRBJ1-1
abundance: many
d_gene: .

CDR3nt: TGCGCCAGCAGCACCCAACTTGCCGGGGCCAACGTCCTGACTTTC
CDR3aa: CASSTQLAGANVLTF
v_gene: TRBV10-2
j_gene: TRBJ2-6
abundance: .
d_gene: .

CDR3nt: TGCAGTGCTAGAGACCTAAACCCGACTAGCGGATACAATGAGCAGTTCTTC
CDR3aa: CSARDLNPTSGYNEQFF
v_gene: TRBV20-1
j_gene: TRBJ2-1
abundance: .
d_gene: TRBD2